These T cell receptor beta chains were read from a single sample in a study of CD8 T cells in ankylosing spondylitis. TCRdb fed the 5' RACE reads into MiXCR, producing one record per CDR3 protein. In the table there are roughly 180,000 distinct CDR3 sequences, 11% of which are singletons. Sequencing was performed on blood, either unsorted or a sorted T cell fraction (not recorded which). The receptors derive from a male donor with ankylosing spondylitis or in good health (not recorded which). CDR3s include the opening cysteine and the closing phenylalanine or tryptophan. Each record gives: J gene, D gene, V gene, clone size, CDR3 DNA, CDR3 protein. A D gene is named only where the DNA matches it firmly. Some rows mark clone size as missing; the rest say once, few, many or name a class of expanded clone.

>TRBJ1-5|-|TRBV19|many
TGTGCCAGTAAAATCGGCAGGGGTAGCAATCAGCCCCAGCATTTT
CASKIGRGSNQPQHF
>TRBJ2-6|TRBD1|TRBV19|few
TGTGCCAGTAGTATACGAATGGGACAGGGGGCAAATGGGGCCAACGTCCTGACTTTC
CASSIRMGQGANGANVLTF
>TRBJ1-1|-|TRBV3-1|-
TGTGCCAGCAGCCAACATAGAGCGGCTGAAGCTTTCTTT
CASSQHRAAEAFF
>TRBJ1-5|TRBD1|TRBV24-1|-
TGTGCCACCAGTGATTCACAGGGGGAGGGACAGCCCCAGCATTTT
CATSDSQGEGQPQHF
>TRBJ2-7|TRBD2|TRBV5-4|-
TGTGCCAGCAGCTTGTCTAGCGGCCGAGCGGCTTACGAGCAGTACTTC
CASSLSSGRAAYEQYF
>TRBJ1-3|-|TRBV5-1|many
TGCGCCAGCAGCTTAAATTCTGGAAACACCATATATTTT
CASSLNSGNTIYF
>TRBJ1-6|-|TRBV12-3/TRBV12-4|many
TGTGCCAGCAGTTTGGACTCCGGAGGGCGAAATTCACCCCTCCACTTT
CASSLDSGGRNSPLHF
>TRBJ1-2|TRBD1|TRBV6-1|few
TGTGCCAGCCGCCCTCTTAGGGGGACAGGGGTGCGAGGCTACACCTTC
CASRPLRGTGVRGYTF
>TRBJ1-3|-|TRBV7-6|-
TGTGCCAGCAGCTTGAGGTCTGGGGTACCTAGCTCTGGAAACACCATATATTTT
CASSLRSGVPSSGNTIYF
>TRBJ2-5|-|TRBV9|many
TGTGCCAGCAGCGTAGCCTCGGCGGGGACCCAGTACTTC
CASSVASAGTQYF
>TRBJ2-6|TRBD1|TRBV4-3|many
TGCGCCAGCAGCAAATACAGGGGTTCCGGGGCCAACGTCCTGACTTTC
CASSKYRGSGANVLTF
>TRBJ2-1|-|TRBV3-1|many
TGTGCCAGCAGCCAAGTGGATCGATCGGGTGAGCAGTTCTTC
CASSQVDRSGEQFF
>TRBJ1-4|TRBD1|TRBV7-2|-
TGTGCCAGCAGGGCAGGGGGCTCGGATGAAAAACTGTTTTTT
CASRAGGSDEKLFF
>TRBJ1-2|TRBD1|TRBV7-2|few
TGTGCCAGCATCCGGGGACAGGGTGCCTATGGCTACACCTTC
CASIRGQGAYGYTF
>TRBJ1-1|-|TRBV6-2/TRBV6-3|many
TGTGCCAGCATACCCAGTGCGAACACTGAAGCTTTCTTT
CASIPSANTEAFF
>TRBJ2-3|TRBD2|TRBV5-1|-
TGCGCCAGCAGCTTGGAGCTAGCGGGAGTCACAGATACGCAGTATTTT
CASSLELAGVTDTQYF
>TRBJ1-1|-|TRBV29-1|many
TGCAGCGTTGAGGAGGACAGTCTGCGAGCTTTCTTT
CSVEEDSLRAFF
>TRBJ1-2|TRBD1|TRBV19|-
TGTGCCAGTAGCAACAGGGGGACAGGCTACACCTTC
CASSNRGTGYTF
>TRBJ2-2|-|TRBV7-2|-
TGTGCCAGCAGCAGAGACAGACAGGGGGAGCTGTTTTTT
CASSRDRQGELFF
>TRBJ1-4|-|TRBV12-3/TRBV12-4|many
TGTGCCAGCTCCCGAGCGGGAGGGAGTAATGAAAAACTGTTTTTT
CASSRAGGSNEKLFF
>TRBJ2-6|TRBD2|TRBV10-3|many
TGTGCCATCAGTGAGTCCCGAGCGGGGTCTGGGGCCAACGTCCTGACTTTC
CAISESRAGSGANVLTF
>TRBJ2-3|-|TRBV12-3/TRBV12-4|-
TGTGCCAGCACCCCTAGCACAGATACGCAGTATTTT
CASTPSTDTQYF
>TRBJ1-2|-|TRBV3-1|many
TGTGCCAGCAGCCAAGGACTCAAAGAGTATGGCTACACCTTC
CASSQGLKEYGYTF
>TRBJ1-1|TRBD1|TRBV6-6|many
TGTGCCAGCAGTTACGAGGGGGCGCGAGTAGGCTTCTTT
CASSYEGARVGFF
>TRBJ1-4|-|TRBV28|-
TGTGCCAGCCAAGATCGACAGTCTATGGAACTGTTTTTT
CASQDRQSMELFF
>TRBJ2-3|-|TRBV6-5|many
TGTGCCAGCAGATTTCTCAACACGGATACGCAGTATTTT
CASRFLNTDTQYF
>TRBJ2-6|-|TRBV12-3/TRBV12-4|many
TGTGCCAGCAGCCCCCGGGACGTTAACGTCCTGACTTTC
CASSPRDVNVLTF
>TRBJ1-5|-|TRBV20-1|few
TGCAGTGCTAGGATGGCGCTCGGCAATCAGCCCCAGCATTTT
CSARMALGNQPQHF
>TRBJ2-3|-|TRBV20-1|many
TGCAGTGCTTCCCGGGACTCCTACACAGATACGCAGTATTTT
CSASRDSYTDTQYF
>TRBJ1-2|TRBD1|TRBV12-3/TRBV12-4|many
TGTGCCAGCACCAGGGGGAAGAGGATCGGCTACACCTTC
CASTRGKRIGYTF
>TRBJ2-7|TRBD2|TRBV9|many
TGTGCCAGCAGCCTAAGGGCGGGGGGCGACGAGCAGTACTTC
CASSLRAGGDEQYF
>TRBJ1-5|-|TRBV29-1|many
TGCAGCGTCCGGGGATCCCCTAATCAGCCCCAGCATTTT
CSVRGSPNQPQHF
>TRBJ1-4|-|TRBV12-3/TRBV12-4|-
TGTGCCAGCAGTTTTGGGTCAGGGGATGAAAAACTGTTTTTT
CASSFGSGDEKLFF
>TRBJ1-2|TRBD1|TRBV3-1|many
TGTGCCAGCAGCCCATCCTCCGGGACAGGTACGAACTATGGCTACACCTTC
CASSPSSGTGTNYGYTF
>TRBJ1-1|-|TRBV9|many
TGTGCCAGCAGCGTAGCTGGCGGAGGGCCCATGAACACTGAAGCTTTCTTT
CASSVAGGGPMNTEAFF
>TRBJ1-6|-|TRBV21-1|-
TGTGCCAGCAGCAAAGTCGAGGCATGTAATAATTCACCCCTCCACTTT
CASSKVEACNNSPLHF
>TRBJ1-5|TRBD1|TRBV6-5|many
TGTGCCAGCAGTTACTCGGCAGGGGGCGAACAGCCCCAGCATTTT
CASSYSAGGEQPQHF
>TRBJ1-2|-|TRBV5-1|many
TGCGCCAGCAGCTTGGACGGAGGCGATGGCTACACCTTC
CASSLDGGDGYTF
>TRBJ1-1|-|TRBV10-3|many
TGTGCCACGGCGGGACGTTTGAACACTGAAGCTTTCTTT
CATAGRLNTEAFF
>TRBJ2-1|TRBD2|TRBV20-1|many
TGCAGTGCCCCGACTAGCGTGTACAATGAGCAGTTCTTC
CSAPTSVYNEQFF
>TRBJ1-2|-|TRBV5-1|many
TGCGCCAGCAGCGTTTTGGGCCAGAGGGGCTACACCTTC
CASSVLGQRGYTF
>TRBJ2-7|-|TRBV4-1|-
TGCGCCAGCAGCCAAGAGGTACGGGTCCGGGGAGAGCAGTACTTC
CASSQEVRVRGEQYF
>TRBJ2-5|TRBD1|TRBV29-1|many
TGCAGCGCCCCGACTAGGGACAGGGAGATTTACGAGACCCAGTACTTC
CSAPTRDREIYETQYF
>TRBJ2-1|TRBD2|TRBV20-1|many
TGCAGTGCTAGAGTTAGCGGGAATAACAATGAGCAGTTCTTC
CSARVSGNNNEQFF
>TRBJ2-2|-|TRBV29-1|many
TGCAGCGTCGACCACTCCGGTGGGGGGGCTGGCACCGGGGAGCTGTTTTTT
CSVDHSGGGAGTGELFF
>TRBJ2-7|-|TRBV18|many
TGTGCCAGCTCACCACTCGCCCGCTACGAGCAGTACTTC
CASSPLARYEQYF
>TRBJ2-1|-|TRBV4-1|-
TGCGCCAGCAGCCCTCTCAGGGGGGCGGTGGGGCAGTTCTTC
CASSPLRGAVGQFF
>TRBJ2-7|-|TRBV5-5|many
TGTGCCAGCAGCTTGGCCGACGGTTCCTACGAGCAGTACTTC
CASSLADGSYEQYF
>TRBJ2-1|TRBD1|TRBV20-1|-
TGCAGTGCTGGGACAGGGTCTCCCTACAATGAGCAGTTCTTC
CSAGTGSPYNEQFF
>TRBJ2-5|TRBD2|TRBV6-2/TRBV6-3|many
TGTGCCAGCAGTTATCCCCTAGCGGGGGTCCATACGGAGACCCAGTACTTC
CASSYPLAGVHTETQYF
>TRBJ1-1|-|TRBV29-1|many
TGCAGCGGCGGAGAGATGAACACTGAAGCTTTCTTT
CSGGEMNTEAFF
>TRBJ2-3|-|TRBV18|-
TGTGCCAGCTCACCAACGAGTGGAGATACGCAGTATTTT
CASSPTSGDTQYF
>TRBJ2-7|TRBD1|TRBV14|-
TGTGCCATCTCACGGACAGGGAGAAGGCGAAATCCCTACGAGCAGTACTTC
CAISRTGRRRNPYEQYF
>TRBJ2-3|TRBD2|TRBV20-1|few
TGCAGTCCGGGACTAGCGGGAGGTCGGACAGATACGCAGTATTTT
CSPGLAGGRTDTQYF
>TRBJ2-1|TRBD2|TRBV5-1|many
TGCGCCAGCAGCGCTGTAGCGGGAGGGACCAATGAGCAGTTCTTC
CASSAVAGGTNEQFF
>TRBJ2-1|-|TRBV5-1|many
TGCGCCAGCAGCCTGGACCGGGGTTCCTACAATGAGCAGTTCTTC
CASSLDRGSYNEQFF
>TRBJ2-2|-|TRBV11-2|-
TGTGCCAGCAGGAGGACCCTACGTGGAACCGGGGAGCTGTTTTTT
CASRRTLRGTGELFF
>TRBJ1-2|-|TRBV28|many
TGTGCCAGCAGCGTTGGAGTGGGGGGCTTGACCTATGGCTACACCTTC
CASSVGVGGLTYGYTF
>TRBJ1-1|-|TRBV5-4|many
TGTGCCAGCAGCTCCGGGGTGCTTGGGAACACTGAAGCTTTCTTT
CASSSGVLGNTEAFF